This TCR beta chain was sequenced for a study of molecular identifiers for immune sequencing clone quantification. Germline V gene data show CDR1 as LNHDA and CDR2 as SQIVND (reference sequence). V dropped 7 bases and J dropped 14 bases, with 15 bases sitting between them. This CDR3 contains 11 residues. Study results and limitations: Detecting spiked Jurkat TCR RNA from one cell among some 990,000 naive cells was reportedly possible. Over 99% of CMV-specific effector molecules, but under 1% of naive ones, were in clones above 20 copies.

On this clonotype itself: Its antigen is unidentified.

Construction of naive CD8 libraries employed about 19,000 to 1,000,000 sorted cells together with 10%, 30% or 50% RNA. Naive CD8 T cells were sorted, and the gate applied was CD8+CD4-CCR7+CD45RA+. TCRdb reprocessed the PCR reads with MiXCR, giving one entry per CDR3 protein. This sample has around 480,000 distinct CDR3 sequences, with around 21% found just once. The origin of this receptor is a human donor in good health. Some libraries in this study had Jurkat cell RNA spiked in. Sample: naive CD8+ T cells from blood, with Jurkat cell RNA spiked in. Subset: FACS-sorted CD8+CD4-CCR7+CD45RA+ naive T cells. This chain joins TRBV19 and TRBJ2-1, with D unresolved. The CDR3 nucleotides read TGTGCCAGTATTGTGGGCAGCTTAAAGTTCTTC. Translation gives CASIVGSLKFF.